Shown below are 31 T cell receptor beta chains from a single sample sequenced in a study of blood T cell repertoires in COVID-19. Assay used: immunoSEQ multiplex PCR; TCRdb lists only in-frame clones, some missing. This sample has 300,000 to 400,000 clones, with around 85% found just once. Sequenced sample: PBMCs or T cells enriched from blood (not recorded which). Receptor source: a woman between 35 and 50 years old with acute COVID-19.

The gene calls are TRBV19 and TRBJ2-2, with D possibly matching TRBD2 (6 bases). The CDR3 has 14 residues. The V and J ends lost 8 bases and 0 bases respectively, with 10 bases between them. Germline V gene data show CDR1 as LNHDA and CDR2 as SQIVND (reference sequence). The CDR3 here is CASSRDTNTGELFF. Here the CDR3 DNA reads TGTGCCAGTTCGCGGGATACGAACACCGGGGAGCTGTTTTTT.

Comment on this clone: Additional DNA sequences in this sample encode the identical CDR3. The rearrangement uses TRBV3-1 (or the pseudogene TRBV3-2) and TRBJ1-4; D call uncertain. The germline gives CDR1 LGHDT, CDR2 YNNKEL (reference sequence). CDR3 length equals 12 residues. Trimming pared 1 base from V and 8 bases from J, leaving 5 bases between. The CDR3 bases are TGTGCCAGCAGCCAAGGTCTCGAAAAACTGTTTTTT. The encoded protein is CASSQGLEKLFF.

The rearrangement uses TRBV6-5 and TRBJ1-2; weak D call: TRBD1 (5 bases). V lost 2 bases and J 4 bases, leaving 14 bases between the germline ends. The CDR3 runs to 15 residues. Germline CDR1 and CDR2: MNHEY and SVGAGI. CDR3 DNA sequence: TGTGCCAGCAGTTACGACAGCTCTCGCAGCTATGGCTACACCTTC. It yields the protein CASSYDSSRSYGYTF.

Note on this clone: Other DNA sequences of this sample code for an identical CDR3. The chain couples TRBV19 to TRBJ2-6; a possible D gene is TRBD1 (6 bases). Germline lookup yields CDR1 LNHDA and CDR2 SQIVND (reference sequence). The germline V and J ends were trimmed by 6 bases and 4 bases, with 13 bases remaining between them. The CDR3 has 15 residues. This CDR3 reads CASRRQVYGANVLTF. The CDR3 DNA is TGTGCCAGTAGAAGACAGGTATACGGGGCCAACGTCCTGACTTTC. Looking up the rest from reference TRBV19 and TRBJ2-6 gives the full variable domain: DGGITQSPKYLFRKEGQNVTLSCEQNLNHDAMYWYRQDPGQGLRLIYYSQIVNDFQKGDIAEGYSVSREKKESFPLTVTSAQKNPTAFYLCASRRQVYGANVLTFGAGSRLTVL.

In nucleotides, the CDR3 is TGTGCCAGCAGCCGGGGGGGACAGGGGCACACCGGGGAGCTGTTTTTT. As protein: CASSRGGQGHTGELFF. V gene TRBV4-2 combines with J gene TRBJ2-2, with 10 bases aligning to TRBD1. CDR3 length: 16 amino acids. Germline values: CDR1 LGHNA, CDR2 YNFKEQ. V lost 4 bases and J lost 3; bases outside the gene matches: 5.

The V gene is TRBV7-8, the J gene TRBJ2-7; TRBD2 matches at 12 bases. The germline V gene encodes CDR1 SGHVS and CDR2 FQNEAQ. The CDR3 is 14 amino acids. V lost 3 bases to trimming and J lost 6 bases; unmatched junction nucleotides: 3. This chain's CDR3 is CASSFTSGRREQYF. Written as DNA, the CDR3 is TGTGCCAGCAGCTTCACTAGCGGGAGGCGCGAGCAGTACTTC.

V gene TRBV6-2 or TRBV6-3 combines with J gene TRBJ1-3; D remains ambiguous. Germline V gene sequence: CDR1 MNHEY, CDR2 SVGEGT. The CDR3 sequence is 12 residues long. The germline V and J ends were trimmed by 4 bases and 3 bases, with 4 bases remaining between them. The chain's CDR3 is CASSLFGNTIYF. The CDR3 nucleotides read TGTGCCAGCAGTTTATTTGGAAACACCATATATTTT.

The chain is built from TRBV3-1 (or the pseudogene TRBV3-2) and TRBJ2-1; 10 nucleotides agree with TRBD2. The CDR3 is 16 amino acids. After removal of 4 bases from V and 6 bases from J, the junction contained 9 bases not matched to a gene. CDR1 is LGHDT, CDR2 YNNKEL, per germline (reference sequence). CDR3 region: CASSRLAGATGNEQFF. CDR3 DNA sequence: TGTGCCAGCAGCCGGCTAGCGGGAGCGACGGGCAATGAGCAGTTCTTC.

The J gene is TRBJ1-1, the V gene TRBV6-2 or TRBV6-3, with 7 bases matching TRBD1. Germline CDR1 is MNHEY and CDR2 is SVGEGT. V shed 2 bases, J shed 3 bases, and the junction held 9 bases outside the gene matches. The length of the CDR3 is 16 residues. CDR3 bases: TGTGCCAGCAGTTACCCGATTGGGCAGGGGGACACTGAAGCTTTCTTT. Amino acids: CASSYPIGQGDTEAFF.

The rearrangement joins TRBV7-2 to TRBJ1-4; perhaps TRBD1 as D (6 bases). Germline V lookup: CDR1 SGHTA, CDR2 FQGNSA. V was shortened by 2 bases and J by 0 bases, with 10 bases between the two germline ends. This CDR3 comprises 16 residues. The chain's CDR3 is CASSLRWTATNEKLFF. DNA for the CDR3: TGTGCCAGCAGCTTAAGGTGGACAGCAACTAATGAAAAACTGTTTTTT.

V is TRBV18 and J is TRBJ2-7; 7 positions agree with TRBD1. Germline CDR1 is KGHSH and CDR2 is LQKENI. CDR3 size: 14 residues. Trimming cost V 1 base and J 0 bases; bases outside gene matches: 0. In DNA form, the CDR3 reads TGTGCCAGCTCACCACGGGACAGCTCCTACGAGCAGTACTTC. This gives the protein CASSPRDSSYEQYF.

This chain uses TRBV10-3 with TRBJ2-2, with a weak D call TRBD2 (6 bases). Per the germline V gene, CDR1 is ENHRY and CDR2 is SYGVKD. Trimming stripped 4 bases from V and 4 bases from J, with 16 bases between. The CDR3 totals 16 residues. The CDR3 is CAISGKDSGTTGELFF. As DNA, the CDR3 is TGTGCCATCAGTGGGAAGGATAGCGGAACCACCGGGGAGCTGTTTTTT.

The sample holds a few counts of this clone. The chain uses TRBV24-1 and TRBJ1-2, with D perhaps TRBD1 (5 bases). The CDR3 totals 13 residues. V was cut by 4 bases and J by 2 bases, with 7 bases left in between. Germline V gene sequence: CDR1 KGHDR, CDR2 SFDVKD. The CDR3 sequence is CATSETDNYGYTF. The DNA of the CDR3 is TGTGCCACCAGTGAGACAGACAACTATGGCTACACCTTC.

This chain uses TRBV19 with TRBJ2-1; TRBD2 agrees at 8 bases. The CDR3 length is 19 residues. CDR1 and CDR2 from the germline V gene are LNHDA and SQIVND (reference sequence). V lost 6 bases and J lost 1; bases outside the gene matches: 17. This chain's CDR3 is CASSPLQGSGASSYNEQFF. As DNA, the CDR3 is TGTGCCAGTAGCCCCTTACAGGGTAGCGGGGCCAGTTCCTACAATGAGCAGTTCTTC.

The chain recombines TRBV5-1 with TRBJ2-3; 10 bases fit TRBD1. This CDR3 has 16 residues. J gave up 1 base and V 1 base, and 3 bases lay outside the gene matches. Germline V gene data show CDR1 as SGHRS and CDR2 as YFSETQ. CDR3 sequence: CASSLSGQGRTDTQYF. CDR3 sequence (DNA): TGCGCCAGCAGCTTGTCGGGACAGGGGCGCACAGATACGCAGTATTTT.

The chain employs TRBV5-4 and TRBJ1-2; no reliable D call. CDR1 SGHNT and CDR2 YYREEE come from the germline V gene (reference sequence). The V end was cut by 4 bases, the J end by 5 bases, with 9 bases between. The CDR3 has 12 amino acids. The CDR3 sequence is CASSLDKYGYTF. The DNA of the CDR3 is TGTGCCAGCAGCCTCGACAAGTATGGCTACACCTTC.

This chain uses TRBV7-8 with TRBJ1-1; TRBD1 is a possible D gene (5 bases). The length of the CDR3 is 17 residues. Germline CDR1 and CDR2: SGHVS and FQNEAQ. Trimming cost V 3 bases and J 5 bases, with 22 bases left between them. This CDR3 reads CASSFQGQRGLRTEAFF. The CDR3 DNA reads as TGTGCCAGCAGCTTTCAGGGCCAAAGGGGTCTGAGGACTGAAGCTTTCTTT.

The rearrangement joins TRBV21-1 to TRBJ2-4; the DNA was not used to check the table's D call, TRBD2. TRBV21-1 is termed a pseudogene. This CDR3 comprises 13 residues. CDR3 coding DNA: TGTGCCAGCAGCATGAGGTGGAAAAACATTCAGTACTTC. Encoded protein: CASSMRWKNIQYF.

This clone was detected once. The J gene is TRBJ2-3, the V gene TRBV28, with unresolved D. In germline, CDR1 is MDHEN, CDR2 SYDVKM. Trimming pared 6 bases from V and 2 bases from J, leaving 6 bases between. CDR3 length equals 12 residues. The CDR3 nucleotides read TGTGCCAGCAGCTCCCCCACAGATACGCAGTATTTT. Its protein product is CASSSPTDTQYF.

This chain uses TRBV5-1 with TRBJ2-3, with 10 positions matching TRBD2. With V trimmed by 2 bases and J by 8 bases, 8 bases remained unmatched. Looked up from germline, CDR1 is SGHRS and CDR2 is YFSETQ. The CDR3 is 15 amino acids. CDR3 protein: CASSLAGGNAVTQYF. In DNA, the CDR3 is TGCGCCAGCAGCTTAGCGGGGGGGAATGCGGTTACGCAGTATTTT.

CDR3 loop: CASSFADTEAFF. CDR3 DNA sequence: TGTGCCAGCAGCTTCGCGGACACTGAAGCTTTCTTT. The chain couples TRBV7-2 to TRBJ1-1; D unresolved. The CDR3 consists of 12 residues. The V end was cut by 3 bases, the J end by 3 bases, with 5 bases between. CDR1 SGHTA and CDR2 FQGNSA come from the germline V gene.

The chain links TRBV3-1 (or the pseudogene TRBV3-2) to TRBJ1-5; 9 bases fit TRBD1. Germline V CDR1 and CDR2: LGHDT, YNNKEL (reference sequence). Germline trimming cut 11 bases from V and 0 bases from J; bases unmatched to any gene: 32. This CDR3 comprises 23 residues. The CDR3 nucleotides read TGTGCCGGGCGAGCACCCCCGGTATCTATACCGGGACAGGGATACTATAGCAATCAGCCCCAGCATTTT. Translation gives CAGRAPPVSIPGQGYYSNQPQHF.

This sequence joins TRBV6-5 and TRBJ2-3; 10 bases line up with TRBD2. Looked up from germline, CDR1 is MNHEY and CDR2 is SVGAGI. The CDR3 is 14 amino acids. J lost 6 bases, V lost 7 bases, and 7 bases had no gene match. The DNA of the CDR3 is TGTGCCAGCAAAGCGGGAGGGCCTAGGGATACGCAGTATTTT. Protein sequence: CASKAGGPRDTQYF.

The gene calls are TRBV5-1 and TRBJ1-1, with 8 positions matching TRBD1. The CDR3 loop spans 16 amino acids. The germline V gene has CDR1 SGHRS and CDR2 YFSETQ. Trimming cost V 0 bases and J 1 base; bases outside gene matches: 5. The CDR3 nucleotides read TGCGCCAGCAGCTTGGCACCGGGACAGGAGAACACTGAAGCTTTCTTT. Residues: CASSLAPGQENTEAFF.

The chain is built from TRBV10-2 and TRBJ1-2; 7 bases are a match to TRBD1. CDR3 size: 13 residues. Trimming removed 6 bases from V and 6 bases from J; junction bases left unmatched: 7. Germline CDR1 reads WSHSY; CDR2 reads SAAADI. CDR3 nucleotide sequence: TGCGCCAGCAGGCGACAGGGTTCGGATGGCTACACCTTC. Translation gives CASRRQGSDGYTF.

Turning to this clone: This CDR3 is also generated by other DNA sequences in the sample. DNA of the CDR3: TGCGCCAGCAGCTTCGGACTAGCGGGATCCTACGAGCAGTACTTC. This sequence encodes CASSFGLAGSYEQYF. The V and J genes are TRBV5-1 and TRBJ2-7; 12 positions agree with TRBD2. Trimming at V came to 2 bases and at J to 1 base, leaving 1 base not matched to a gene. CDR1 is SGHRS, CDR2 YFSETQ, per germline. The CDR3 spans 15 residues.

V usage is TRBV29-1 and J usage is TRBJ1-1; D is possibly TRBD1 (5 bases). The length of the CDR3 is 13 residues. From germline, CDR1 is SQVTM and CDR2 ANQGSEA. The V end was cut by 3 bases, the J end by 1 base, with 9 bases between. CDR3: CSVDVGQNTEAFF. The CDR3, as DNA: TGCAGCGTTGATGTGGGGCAGAACACTGAAGCTTTCTTT.

V is TRBV2 and J is TRBJ1-2; D may be TRBD1 (5 bases). The germline V gene has CDR1 SNHLY and CDR2 FYNNEI. V shed 4 bases and J shed 7 bases, with 13 bases lying between them. This CDR3 is built from 13 residues. The CDR3 coding sequence is TGTGCCAGCAGTGTGTCACAGGAGAGTGGCTACACCTTC. It specifies CASSVSQESGYTF.

The rearrangement joins TRBV5-1 to TRBJ2-5; TRBD2 aligns across 9 bases. Germline CDR1 reads SGHRS; CDR2 reads YFSETQ. The CDR3 is 17 residues long. The junction had 11 bases not matched to a gene; V was cut back by 0 bases and J by 5 bases. CDR3 protein: CASSLGGSGGSGETQYF. The CDR3 DNA reads TGCGCCAGCAGCTTGGGAGGTAGCGGGGGCTCGGGGGAGACCCAGTACTTC.

The V gene is TRBV4-1, the J gene TRBJ2-6, with 13 bases identical to TRBD2. This CDR3 is 19 amino acids long. The V and J ends lost 4 bases and 0 bases, in that order; junction bases with no gene match: 6. Germline assignment: CDR1 MGHRA and CDR2 YSYEKL. The CDR3 region has the DNA TGCGCCAGCAGCCGCCTGGGACTAGCGGGGAACTCTGGGGCCAACGTCCTGACTTTC. Translating it yields CASSRLGLAGNSGANVLTF.

The chain joins TRBV11-2 to TRBJ2-3; 11 positions agree with TRBD2. This CDR3 spans 16 amino acids. Germline CDR1 is SGHAT and CDR2 is FQNNGV. The junction had 5 bases not matched to a gene; V was cut back by 4 bases and J by 2 bases. The CDR3 sequence is CASSSGLAVSTDTQYF. CDR3 bases: TGTGCCAGCAGCTCGGGACTAGCGGTCTCCACAGATACGCAGTATTTT.